This TCR beta chain was profiled in a study of T cell repertoires in cytomegalovirus infection. On the study more broadly: CMV infection together with matching HLA type was indicated by public TCR beta signatures. Study-wide results and caveats: Summed public TCR beta family frequency identified CMV carriers bearing the relevant HLA.

Each CDR3 protein is one row after TCRdb ran MiXCR on the reads. The repertoire holds about half a million distinct CDR3 sequences, with approximately 40% as singletons. A note on this clonotype: Its target is not known.

This CDR3 contains 16 residues. The V end was cut by 4 bases, the J end by 2 bases, with 15 bases between. Germline V lookup: CDR1 MDHEN, CDR2 SYDVKM. The gene calls are TRBV28 and TRBJ1-5; the D is unclear. The receptor's source is a human donor in good health (CMV status not recorded). Some clones in this sample may be carry-over from other donors' samples. This sample comprised cultured PBMCs, obtained from culture after CMV antigen stimulation. CDR3 coding DNA: TGTGCCAGCAGTTACGCGGTTGGGAGGCGCAATCAGCCCCAGCATTTT. It encodes CASSYAVGRRNQPQHF. The whole variable domain, filled in from reference TRBV28 and TRBJ1-5, reads DVKVTQSSRYLVKRTGEKVFLECVQDMDHENMFWYRQDPGLGLRLIYFSYDVKMKEKGDIPEGYSVSREKKERFSLILESASTNQTSMYLCASSYAVGRRNQPQHFGDGTRLSIL.